This T cell receptor beta chain was observed in a study of T cells in women clearing cervical HPV infection. Assay: immunoSEQ multiplex PCR; the TCRdb copy retains only in-frame clones and omits some. The sample table sets out tens of thousands of clones. Trimming removed 7 bases from V and 3 bases from J; junction bases left unmatched: 5. Per germline, CDR1 MDHEN and CDR2 SYDVKM. This CDR3 has 15 residues. About this clone itself: The CDR3 extends 3 residues past the end of the read, so its final part is completed from the germline J gene.

Sample: blood buffy coat. This clonotype originated in a woman between 18 and 75 years old with a cervical HPV16 infection that either progressed to CIN3+ or cleared (not recorded which). The chain has TRBV28 and TRBJ2-5; 13 bases agree with TRBD2. CDR3 amino acids: CASKTSGRFKETQYF. Incomplete CDR3 DNA: TGTGCCAGCAAGACTAGCGGGAGGTTCAAAGAGACC.